This is a list of T cell receptor beta chains from one sample in a study of cytomegalovirus exposure and HLA in healthy donors. Profiling relied on immunoSEQ multiplex PCR, and the TCRdb table lists in-frame clones only, not all of them. The profile shows over 150,000 clones, around 79% of them singletons. The sample consisted of PBMCs. The source is a woman between 18 and 29 years old in good health and CMV-seronegative. CDR3s include the opening cysteine and the closing phenylalanine or tryptophan. A D gene is named only where the DNA matches it firmly. Clone sizes are given selectively: once, few, many, or a class where the clone is expanded.

cdr3_aa,cdr3_nt,d_call,clone_size,v_call,j_call
CASSLGLYEQYF,TGTGCCAGCAGTTTGGGCCTCTACGAGCAGTACTTC,-,-,TRBV28,TRBJ2-7
CASARDRVYEQYF,TGCGCCAGCGCCCGGGACAGGGTCTACGAGCAGTACTTC,TRBD1,-,TRBV5-1,TRBJ2-7
CAISESREGGYADGYTF,TGTGCCATCAGTGAGTCTCGGGAGGGAGGATACGCGGATGGCTACACCTTC,-,-,TRBV10-3,TRBJ1-2
CASSYRGAYNSPLHF,TGTGCCAGCAGTTACCGCGGGGCCTATAATTCACCCCTCCACTTT,-,few,TRBV6-6,TRBJ1-6
CASSQQGAGELFF,TGTGCCAGCAGCCAACAGGGGGCCGGGGAGCTGTTTTTT,TRBD1,-,TRBV14,TRBJ2-2
CASSWSTSSGNTIYF,TGTGCCAGCAGCTGGAGCACCAGCTCTGGAAACACCATATATTTT,-,-,TRBV7-2,TRBJ1-3
CASRRDSVTLHF,TGTGCCAGCAGGAGGGACAGCGTCACCCTCCACTTT,TRBD1,-,TRBV28,TRBJ1-6
CSALQNTEAFF,TGCAGTGCTTTACAGAACACTGAAGCTTTCTTT,-,-,TRBV20-1,TRBJ1-1
CASSLYRDLQTEAFF,TGCGCCAGCAGCTTATACAGGGATTTGCAAACTGAAGCTTTCTTT,-,-,TRBV5-1,TRBJ1-1
CATKDRPSSYNEQFF,TGTGCCACCAAAGACAGGCCGAGCTCCTACAATGAGCAGTTCTTC,-,-,TRBV27,TRBJ2-1
CASSPDREDDTQYF,TGCGCCAGCAGCCCGGACAGGGAGGATGATACGCAGTATTTT,TRBD1,-,TRBV5-1,TRBJ2-3
CASSLTGGNQPQHF,TGCGCCAGCAGCTTGACAGGGGGCAATCAGCCCCAGCATTTT,TRBD1,-,TRBV5-1,TRBJ1-5
CASSGDSSYEQYF,TGTGCCAGTAGTGGAGACAGCTCCTACGAGCAGTACTTC,-,-,TRBV19,TRBJ2-7
CASSRQGRLNTEAFF,TGTGCCAGCAGCAGACAGGGGAGGTTGAACACTGAAGCTTTCTTT,TRBD1,-,TRBV14,TRBJ1-1
CSSSLVFSDTEAFF,TGTTCCAGCAGCTTAGTATTCTCAGACACTGAAGCTTTCTTT,-,-,TRBV7-9,TRBJ1-1